Described below is a single T cell receptor (beta chain) sequence and its context. The target antigen is unknown. Here immunoSEQ multiplex PCR was the method, and the copy in TCRdb shows in-frame clones only, minus some. This sample has tens of thousands of clones, with about 90% found just once. The data belong to a study of T cell responses to AZD1222 COVID-19 vaccine. Findings and limits, study-wide: At baseline, just five to seven AZD1222 recipients tested seropositive. White British people made up most donors, females outnumbered males, and clonal diversity was possibly underestimated.

The CDR3 is made up of 16 amino acids. Per the germline V gene, CDR1 is MNHEY and CDR2 is SMNVEV (reference sequence). V was pared by 4 bases and J by 0 bases, with 13 bases between. The sample consisted of peripheral blood, taken on day 0 of MenACWY control vaccination. The chain joins TRBV27 to TRBJ1-3; D may be TRBD1 (6 bases). The clonotype was recovered from an adult in good health. The CDR3 DNA reads TGTGCCAGCAGTTCCGACAGGCGGACCTCTGGAAACACCATATATTTT. Protein sequence: CASSSDRRTSGNTIYF.